Listed below are T cell receptor beta chains from one sample, sequenced in a study of memory CD4+ T cells and cytomegalovirus serostatus. Method: immunoSEQ multiplex PCR; TCRdb's copy keeps in-frame clones and lacks some. The sample consists of some 65,000 clones, over 60% of them appearing once. Sequenced sample: memory CD4+ T cells from blood. The receptors were sampled from an adult in good health and CMV-seronegative. Some clones in this sample may be carry-over from other donors' samples. Both conserved end residues are part of each CDR3. D genes are given only for firm matches. Clone size is shown for a subset of rows, as once, few, many or a class of expanded clone.

>few|TRBV28|TRBD1|TRBJ2-5
CASSSPQGAGETQYF
TGTGCCAGCAGTTCCCCGCAGGGGGCTGGGGAGACCCAGTACTTC
>NA|TRBV7-9|NA|TRBJ1-5
CASSPARGEGNQPQHF
TGTGCCAGCAGCCCGGCGAGGGGAGAGGGCAATCAGCCCCAGCATTTT
>NA|TRBV10-1|NA|TRBJ1-5
CASSEFPRGARGSNQPQHF
TGCGCCAGCAGTGAGTTTCCCCGGGGAGCCCGGGGGAGCAATCAGCCCCAGCATTTT
>NA|TRBV29-1|NA|TRBJ1-1
CSVDSSTEAFF
TGCAGCGTTGACTCTAGCACTGAAGCTTTCTTT
>NA|TRBV4-2|TRBD1|TRBJ1-2
CASSQVQGANYGYTF
TGTGCCAGCAGCCAAGTACAGGGGGCGAACTATGGCTACACCTTC
>NA|TRBV5-1|NA|TRBJ1-4
CASSLGAGPNEKLFF
TGCGCCAGCAGCTTGGGGGCAGGTCCTAATGAAAAACTGTTTTTT
>NA|TRBV4-1|NA|TRBJ1-4
CASSQEGGSFQKLFF
TGCGCCAGCAGCCAAGAAGGAGGGAGTTTCCAAAAACTGTTTTTT
>few|TRBV5-1|TRBD2|TRBJ2-1
CASSLATSGGRYEQFF
TGCGCCAGCAGCTTGGCCACGAGCGGGGGTCGGTATGAGCAGTTCTTC
>NA|TRBV7-9|TRBD1|TRBJ1-1
CASRGQGDTEAFF
TGTGCCAGCAGGGGACAGGGGGACACTGAAGCTTTCTTT
>NA|TRBV7-9|TRBD1|TRBJ2-5
CASSPRQGRETQYF
TGTGCCAGCAGCCCCCGACAGGGGAGAGAGACCCAGTACTTC
>NA|TRBV7-2|TRBD1|TRBJ2-7
CASSSGTGGEQYF
TGTGCCAGCAGCTCCGGGACAGGGGGCGAGCAGTACTTC
>NA|TRBV4-2|NA|TRBJ1-2
CASSSSGQIYYGYTF
TGTGCCAGCAGCTCTTCGGGTCAGATATACTATGGCTACACCTTC
>NA|TRBV11-3|NA|TRBJ2-4
CASSHGGGPFLAKNIQYF
TGTGCCAGCAGCCATGGGGGAGGCCCCTTCCTAGCCAAAAACATTCAGTACTTC
>NA|TRBV9|NA|TRBJ1-6
CARINNSPLHF
TGTGCCAGAATTAACAATTCACCCCTCCACTTT
>few|TRBV7-9|NA|TRBJ1-2
CASSRPWGMAASNYGYTF
TGTGCCAGCAGTCGACCTTGGGGGATGGCAGCTTCTAACTATGGCTACACCTTC
>once|TRBV30|NA|TRBJ2-5
CASEGTNQETQYF
TGTGCCTCAGAAGGGACGAACCAAGAGACCCAGTACTTC
>NA|TRBV4-3|NA|TRBJ2-1
CASSRASGGEQFF
TGCGCCAGCAGCCGAGCCTCAGGAGGTGAGCAGTTCTTC
>NA|TRBV18|NA|TRBJ1-1
CASSPKVSGSVNTEAFF
TGTGCCAGCTCACCAAAGGTTTCCGGGTCGGTGAACACTGAAGCTTTCTTT
>few|TRBV5-6|TRBD1|TRBJ1-5
CASSWGTGLNQPQHF
TGTGCCAGCAGCTGGGGGACAGGCCTCAATCAGCCCCAGCATTTT
>NA|TRBV18|TRBD1|TRBJ2-7
CASSIPTGGTYEQYF
TGTGCCAGCTCAATTCCGACAGGGGGGACCTACGAGCAGTACTTC
>NA|TRBV18|TRBD1|TRBJ1-5
CASSPSAGTGGDQPQHF
TGTGCCAGCTCACCAAGTGCCGGGACAGGGGGCGATCAGCCCCAGCATTTT
>NA|TRBV30|TRBD2|TRBJ2-3
CAWNPGLAGVLDTQYF
TGTGCCTGGAACCCAGGACTAGCGGGAGTACTGGATACGCAGTATTTT
>NA|TRBV28|NA|TRBJ2-7
CASSPPGYEQYF
TGTGCCAGCAGCCCCCCCGGGTACGAGCAGTACTTC
>NA|TRBV10-3|NA|TRBJ1-1
CAISEFRGAEAAEAFF
TGTGCCATCAGTGAGTTCAGAGGAGCTGAAGCGGCTGAAGCTTTCTTT
>NA|TRBV7-6|NA|TRBJ2-7
CASSLGSGASYEQYF
TGTGCCAGCAGCTTAGGTTCGGGGGCCTCCTACGAGCAGTACTTC
>NA|TRBV10-3|TRBD1|TRBJ2-5
CAISEGTGEETQYF
TGTGCCATCAGTGAAGGGACAGGGGAAGAGACCCAGTACTTC
>once|TRBV29-1|TRBD1|TRBJ2-2
CSYQGAGGYTGELFF
TGCAGCTATCAGGGGGCAGGGGGCTACACCGGGGAGCTGTTTTTT
>NA|TRBV11-2|NA|TRBJ2-5
CASSLVGPAGETQYF
TGTGCCAGCAGCTTAGTAGGTCCAGCGGGAGAGACCCAGTACTTC
>NA|TRBV7-9|NA|TRBJ1-4
CASSLDWGEKLFF
TGTGCCAGCAGCCTAGACTGGGGTGAAAAACTGTTTTTT
>NA|TRBV5-5|NA|TRBJ1-4
CASSLALGGEKLFF
TGTGCCAGCAGCTTGGCGCTCGGGGGAGAAAAACTGTTTTTT
>NA|TRBV7-2|NA|TRBJ2-3
CASSPYLRTDTQYF
TGTGCCAGCAGCCCCTACCTAAGGACAGATACGCAGTATTTT
>NA|TRBV6-1|NA|TRBJ1-4
CASSEYRMTEKLFF
TGTGCCAGCAGTGAGTACCGTATGACGGAAAAACTGTTTTTT
>NA|TRBV18|NA|TRBJ1-4
CASSPRGPLGEKLFF
TGTGCCAGCTCACCACGGGGACCCCTTGGAGAAAAACTGTTTTTT
>once|TRBV30|TRBD1|TRBJ1-2
CAWGRDRPYGYTF
TGTGCCTGGGGCCGGGACAGACCCTATGGCTACACCTTC
>NA|TRBV15|NA|TRBJ2-3
CATSRSDERADTQYF
TGTGCCACCAGCAGATCGGACGAGAGGGCAGATACGCAGTATTTT
>NA|TRBV28|NA|TRBJ2-7
CASRSGPRYEQYF
TGTGCCAGCAGGAGCGGGCCCCGATACGAGCAGTACTTC
>NA|TRBV5-1|TRBD2|TRBJ2-7
CASSLGTSFGEQYF
TGCGCCAGCAGCTTAGGGACTAGCTTCGGCGAGCAGTACTTC
>NA|TRBV4-3|NA|TRBJ1-3
CASSQDVGYSGNTIYF
TGCGCCAGCAGCCAAGATGTAGGTTACTCTGGAAACACCATATATTTT
>NA|TRBV10-3|NA|TRBJ2-7
CAVAPGSNEQYF
TGTGCCGTCGCGCCAGGGAGCAACGAGCAGTACTTC
>NA|TRBV30|NA|TRBJ2-3
CAWSSSTDTQYF
TGTGCCTGGAGCTCTAGCACAGATACGCAGTATTTT
>few|TRBV27|TRBD2|TRBJ2-7
CASRGLAGNNANEQYF
TGTGCCAGCAGGGGACTAGCGGGGAATAACGCGAACGAGCAGTACTTC
>once|TRBV27|TRBD1|TRBJ1-6
CACRTGDNSPLHF
TGTGCCTGCCGGACAGGCGATAATTCACCCCTCCACTTT
>once|TRBV7-2|NA|TRBJ1-2
CASSSGVPNYGYTF
TGTGCCAGCAGCTCAGGGGTACCCAACTATGGCTACACCTTC
>NA|TRBV18|TRBD1|TRBJ2-2
CASSPSGTGGLTGELFF
TGTGCCAGCTCACCGTCCGGGACAGGGGGATTGACCGGGGAGCTGTTTTTT
>NA|TRBV18|TRBD1|TRBJ2-5
CASSPQTGEETQYF
TGTGCCAGCTCACCGCAAACAGGGGAAGAGACCCAGTACTTC